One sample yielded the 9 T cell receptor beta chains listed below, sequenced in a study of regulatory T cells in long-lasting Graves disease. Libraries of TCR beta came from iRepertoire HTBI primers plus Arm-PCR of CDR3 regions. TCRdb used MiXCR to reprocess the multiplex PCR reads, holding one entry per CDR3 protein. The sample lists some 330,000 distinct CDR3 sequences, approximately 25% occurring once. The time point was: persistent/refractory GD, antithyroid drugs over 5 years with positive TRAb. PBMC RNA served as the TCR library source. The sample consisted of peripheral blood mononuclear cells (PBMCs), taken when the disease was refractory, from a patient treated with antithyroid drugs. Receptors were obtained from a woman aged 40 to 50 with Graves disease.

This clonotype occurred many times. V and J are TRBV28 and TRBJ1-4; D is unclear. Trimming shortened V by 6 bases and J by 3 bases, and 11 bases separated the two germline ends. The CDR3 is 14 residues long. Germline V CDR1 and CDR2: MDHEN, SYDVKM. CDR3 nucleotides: TGTGCCAGCAGACGGGATGGAGCTAATGAAAAACTGTTTTTT. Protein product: CASRRDGANEKLFF.

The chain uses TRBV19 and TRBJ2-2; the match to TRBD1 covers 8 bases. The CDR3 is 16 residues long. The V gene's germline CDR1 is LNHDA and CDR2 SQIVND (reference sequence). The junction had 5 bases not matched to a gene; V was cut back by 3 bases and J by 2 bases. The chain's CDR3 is CASSIPGGPNTGELFF. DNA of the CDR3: TGTGCCAGTAGTATCCCAGGGGGCCCTAACACCGGGGAGCTGTTTTTT.

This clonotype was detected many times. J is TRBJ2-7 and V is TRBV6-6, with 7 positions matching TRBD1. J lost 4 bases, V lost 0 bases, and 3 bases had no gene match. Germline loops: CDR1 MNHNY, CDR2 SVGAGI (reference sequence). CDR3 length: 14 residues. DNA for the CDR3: TGTGCCAGCAGTTACTCGAGGACAGGATACGAGCAGTACTTC. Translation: CASSYSRTGYEQYF.

CDR3 region: CASSFGVINEQFF. The DNA of the CDR3 is TGTGCCAGCAGCTTTGGAGTTATCAATGAGCAGTTCTTC. The genes are TRBV12-3 or TRBV12-4 and TRBJ2-1; D unresolved. V shed 6 bases and J shed 6 bases, with 12 bases lying between them. The CDR3 contains 13 residues.

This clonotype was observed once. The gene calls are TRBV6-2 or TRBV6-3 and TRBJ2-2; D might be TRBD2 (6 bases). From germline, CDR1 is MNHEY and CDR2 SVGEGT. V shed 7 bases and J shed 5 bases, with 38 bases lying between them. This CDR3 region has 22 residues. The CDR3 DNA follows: TGTGCCAGCACCCTTGAACCCCTCGGGACTCATAGGAGGGTGGCTATGACCGGGGAGCTGTTTTTT. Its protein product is CASTLEPLGTHRRVAMTGELFF.

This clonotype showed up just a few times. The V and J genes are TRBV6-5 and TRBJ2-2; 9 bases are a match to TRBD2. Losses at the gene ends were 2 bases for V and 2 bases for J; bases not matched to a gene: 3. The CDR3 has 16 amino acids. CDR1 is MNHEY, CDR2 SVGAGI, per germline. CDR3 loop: CASSYRGLANTGELFF. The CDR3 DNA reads TGTGCCAGCAGTTACCGGGGACTAGCCAACACCGGGGAGCTGTTTTTT.

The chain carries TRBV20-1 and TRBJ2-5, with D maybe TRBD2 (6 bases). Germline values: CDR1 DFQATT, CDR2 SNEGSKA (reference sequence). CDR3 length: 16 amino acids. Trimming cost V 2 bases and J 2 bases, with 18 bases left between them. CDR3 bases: TGCAGTGCTAGACCCCAAGAGCGGGCGTGGCAAGAGACCCAGTACTTC. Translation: CSARPQERAWQETQYF.

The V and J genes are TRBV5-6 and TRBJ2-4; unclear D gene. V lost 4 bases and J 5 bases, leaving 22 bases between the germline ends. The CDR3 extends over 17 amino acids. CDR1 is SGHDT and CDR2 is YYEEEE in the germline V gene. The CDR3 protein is CASSHHKDGPNENIQYF. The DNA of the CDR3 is TGTGCCAGCAGCCACCATAAGGACGGTCCCAATGAAAACATTCAGTACTTC. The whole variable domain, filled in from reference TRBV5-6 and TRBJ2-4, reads DAGVTQSPTHLIKTRGQQVTLRCSPKSGHDTVSWYQQALGQGPQFIFQYYEEEERQRGNFPDRFSGHQFPNYSSELNVNALLLGDSALYLCASSHHKDGPNENIQYFGAGTRLSVL.

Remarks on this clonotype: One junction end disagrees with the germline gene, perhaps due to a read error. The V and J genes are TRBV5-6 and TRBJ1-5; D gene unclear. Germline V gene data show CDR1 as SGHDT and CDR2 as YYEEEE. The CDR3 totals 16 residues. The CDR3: CTSSFGPPAGNQPQHF. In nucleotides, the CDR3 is TGTACCAGCAGCTTCGGTCCCCCGGCGGGCAATCAGCCCCAGCATTTT.